This T cell receptor (beta chain) was retrieved from a study of T cells in Graves' hyperthyroidism and ophthalmopathy. The study, taken as a whole, reports: Most clonotypes expanded in the thyroid (above 0.001) were also present in blood.

Comments on this clonotype: What it binds is not known.

Germline-derived CDR1 and CDR2 are SGHTA and FQGNSA. With 3 bases clipped from V and 5 bases from J, the junction kept 4 bases outside the gene matches. This CDR3 has 15 residues. Amplification of TCR beta CDR3 regions used RNA as the template. The HTBI primer set was used in a first-round RT-PCR of the TCR CDR3. TCRdb reprocessed the multiplex PCR reads with MiXCR, giving one entry per CDR3 protein. This repertoire shows 530,000 or so distinct CDR3 sequences, roughly 46% found once; its top ten account for about 8.3%. The chain combines TRBV7-2 with TRBJ2-5; 12 bases align to TRBD1. This sequence originates from a woman under 30 with Graves' hyperthyroidism. Input material: peripheral blood or thyroid tissue (not recorded which). CDR3 DNA: TGTGCCAGCAGCTTGGGACAGGGGGCCTGGGAGACCCAGTACTTC. Protein: CASSLGQGAWETQYF.